This T cell receptor beta chain comes out of a study of blood T cell repertoires in COVID-19. Original data processing: From reference gene primer amplification, estimates of nucleated cell counts were derived. Method: immunoSEQ multiplex PCR; TCRdb's copy keeps in-frame clones and lacks some. V, J and clone size were drawn from that table, and D and trimming were deduced from the DNA. The data contain 250,000 to 350,000 clones, about 80% of them seen just once; the ten biggest clones take up approximately 14%. The CDR3 is 15 amino acids. J lost 4 bases, V lost 6 bases, and 5 bases had no gene match. From germline, CDR1 is MNHEY and CDR2 SVGAGI.

The V call is TRBV6-5, the J call TRBJ2-1; 11 bases are a match to TRBD2. The sequenced material came from peripheral blood. This sequence was found in a person aged 65 to 85 with COVID-19, enrolled during active disease. Here the CDR3 reads CASSRTSGPYNEQFF. CDR3 nucleotide sequence: TGTGCCAGCAGCAGGACTAGCGGGCCTTACAATGAGCAGTTCTTC.